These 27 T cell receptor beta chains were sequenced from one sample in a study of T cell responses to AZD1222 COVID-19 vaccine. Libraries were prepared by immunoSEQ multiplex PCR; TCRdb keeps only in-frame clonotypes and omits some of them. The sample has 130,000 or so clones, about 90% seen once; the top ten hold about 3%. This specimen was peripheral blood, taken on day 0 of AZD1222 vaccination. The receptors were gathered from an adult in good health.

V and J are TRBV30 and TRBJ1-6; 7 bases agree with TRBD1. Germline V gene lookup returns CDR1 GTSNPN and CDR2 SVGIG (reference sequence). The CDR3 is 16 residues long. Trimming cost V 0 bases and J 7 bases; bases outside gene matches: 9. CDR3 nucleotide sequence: TGTGCCTGGAGTGTACCCCCGGGACAGTCAAATTCACCCCTCCACTTT. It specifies CAWSVPPGQSNSPLHF.

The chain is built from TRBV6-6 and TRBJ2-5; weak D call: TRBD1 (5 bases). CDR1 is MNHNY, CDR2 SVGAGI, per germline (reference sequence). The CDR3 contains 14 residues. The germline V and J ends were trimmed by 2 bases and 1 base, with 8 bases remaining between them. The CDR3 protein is CASSYTGVQETQYF. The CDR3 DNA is TGTGCCAGCAGTTACACAGGTGTCCAAGAGACCCAGTACTTC.

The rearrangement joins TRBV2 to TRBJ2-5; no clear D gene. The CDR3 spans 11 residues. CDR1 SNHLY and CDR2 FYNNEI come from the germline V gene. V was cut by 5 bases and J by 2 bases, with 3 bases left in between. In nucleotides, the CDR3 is TGTGCCAGCAGTTCTCAAGAGACCCAGTACTTC. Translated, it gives CASSSQETQYF.

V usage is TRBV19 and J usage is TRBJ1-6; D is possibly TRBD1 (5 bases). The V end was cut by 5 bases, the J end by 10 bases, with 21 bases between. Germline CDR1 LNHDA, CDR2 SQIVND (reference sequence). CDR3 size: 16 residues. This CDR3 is CASSASPRQRRSPLHF. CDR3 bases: TGTGCCAGTAGTGCTTCACCCCGACAGCGGCGGTCACCCCTCCACTTT.

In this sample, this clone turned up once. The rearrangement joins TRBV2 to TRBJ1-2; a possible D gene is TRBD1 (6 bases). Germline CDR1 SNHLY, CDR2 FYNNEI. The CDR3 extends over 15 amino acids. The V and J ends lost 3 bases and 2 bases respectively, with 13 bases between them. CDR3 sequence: CASSDSGHPNYGYTF. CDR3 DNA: TGTGCCAGCAGTGACTCGGGACATCCCAACTATGGCTACACCTTC.

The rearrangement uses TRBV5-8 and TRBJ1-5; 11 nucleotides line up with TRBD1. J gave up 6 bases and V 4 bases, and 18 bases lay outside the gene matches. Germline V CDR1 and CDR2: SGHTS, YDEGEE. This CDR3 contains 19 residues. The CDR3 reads CASSTGTGGPLVRRQPQHF. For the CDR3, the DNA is TGTGCCAGCAGCACCGGGACAGGGGGGCCCTTGGTACGGCGTCAGCCCCAGCATTTT.

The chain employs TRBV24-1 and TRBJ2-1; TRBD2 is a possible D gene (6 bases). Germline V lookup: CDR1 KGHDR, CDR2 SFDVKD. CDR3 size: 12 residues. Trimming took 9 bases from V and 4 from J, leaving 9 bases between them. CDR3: CATGREYNEQFF. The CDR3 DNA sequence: TGTGCCACCGGGCGGGAATACAATGAGCAGTTCTTC.

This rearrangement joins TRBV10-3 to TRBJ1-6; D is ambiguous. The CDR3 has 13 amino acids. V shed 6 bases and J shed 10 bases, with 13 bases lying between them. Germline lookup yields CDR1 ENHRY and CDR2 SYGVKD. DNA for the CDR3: TGTGCCATCAGGATAGATTCGCACTCACCCCTCCACTTT. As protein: CAIRIDSHSPLHF.

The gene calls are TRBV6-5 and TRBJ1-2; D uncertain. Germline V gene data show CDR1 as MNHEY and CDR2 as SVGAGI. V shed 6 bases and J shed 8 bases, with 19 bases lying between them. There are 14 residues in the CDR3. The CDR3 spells CASSPLGVSGGYTF. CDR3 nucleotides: TGTGCCAGCAGCCCCCTGGGAGTCTCCGGGGGCTACACCTTC.

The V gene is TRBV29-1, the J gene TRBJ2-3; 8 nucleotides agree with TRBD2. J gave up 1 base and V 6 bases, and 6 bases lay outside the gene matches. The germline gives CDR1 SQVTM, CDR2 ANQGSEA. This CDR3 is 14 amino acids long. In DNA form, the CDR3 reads TGCAGCGTCGGGGGGGGAAAAGGCACAGATACGCAGTATTTT. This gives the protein CSVGGGKGTDTQYF.

CDR3 amino acids: CAAGGETSGSRGGNIQYF. The CDR3 coding sequence is TGTGCCGCAGGGGGGGAGACTAGCGGGAGTAGAGGAGGGAACATTCAGTACTTC. The V and J genes are TRBV21-1 and TRBJ2-4; the D call in the table, TRBD2, was not verified against the DNA. TRBV21-1 is classified as a pseudogene. This CDR3 region has 18 residues.

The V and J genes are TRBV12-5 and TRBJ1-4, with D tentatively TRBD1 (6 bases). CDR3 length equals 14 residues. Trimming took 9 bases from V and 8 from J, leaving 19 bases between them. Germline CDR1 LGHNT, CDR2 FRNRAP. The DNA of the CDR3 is TGTGCTAGCGGTCTGGACAGAACGGGAGAAAAACTGTTTTTT. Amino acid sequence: CASGLDRTGEKLFF. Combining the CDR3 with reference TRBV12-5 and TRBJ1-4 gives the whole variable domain DARVTQTPRHKVTEMGQEVTMRCQPILGHNTVFWYRQTMMQGLELLAYFRNRAPLDDSGMPKDRFSAEMPDATLATLKIQPSEPRDSAVYFCASGLDRTGEKLFFGSGTQLSVL.

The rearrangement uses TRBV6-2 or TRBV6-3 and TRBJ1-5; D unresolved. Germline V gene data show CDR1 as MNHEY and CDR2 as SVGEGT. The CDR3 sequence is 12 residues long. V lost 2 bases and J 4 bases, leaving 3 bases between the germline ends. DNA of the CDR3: TGTGCCAGCAGTTACGGGAATCAGCCCCAGCATTTT. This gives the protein CASSYGNQPQHF.

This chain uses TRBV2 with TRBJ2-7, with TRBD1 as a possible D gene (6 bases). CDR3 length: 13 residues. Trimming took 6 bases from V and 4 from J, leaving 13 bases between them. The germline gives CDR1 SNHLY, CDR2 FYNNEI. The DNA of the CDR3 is TGTGCCAGCAGGGCCAGGGGTCTTTACGAGCAGTACTTC. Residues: CASRARGLYEQYF. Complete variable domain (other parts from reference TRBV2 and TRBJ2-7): EPEVTQTPSHQVTQMGQEVILRCVPISNHLYFYWYRQILGQKVEFLVSFYNNEISEKSEIFDDQFSVERPDGSNFTLKIRSTKLEDSAMYFCASRARGLYEQYFGPGTRLTVT.

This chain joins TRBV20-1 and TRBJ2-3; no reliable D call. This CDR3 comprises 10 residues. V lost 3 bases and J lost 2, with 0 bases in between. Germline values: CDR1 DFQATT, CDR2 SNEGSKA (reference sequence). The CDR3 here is CSASTDTQYF. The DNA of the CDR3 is TGCAGTGCTAGCACAGATACGCAGTATTTT.

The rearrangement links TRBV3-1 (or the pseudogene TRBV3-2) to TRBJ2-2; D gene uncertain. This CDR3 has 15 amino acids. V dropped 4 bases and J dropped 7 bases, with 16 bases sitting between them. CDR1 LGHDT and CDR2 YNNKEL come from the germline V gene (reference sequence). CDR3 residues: CASSPTPGRNGELFF. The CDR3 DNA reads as TGTGCCAGCAGCCCGACGCCAGGAAGGAACGGGGAGCTGTTTTTT.

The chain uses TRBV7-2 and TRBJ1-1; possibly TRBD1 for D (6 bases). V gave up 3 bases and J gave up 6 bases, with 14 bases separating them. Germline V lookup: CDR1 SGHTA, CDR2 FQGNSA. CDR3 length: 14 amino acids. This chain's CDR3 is CASSFPRPGAEAFF. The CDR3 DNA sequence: TGTGCCAGCAGCTTCCCACGCCCAGGGGCTGAAGCTTTCTTT.

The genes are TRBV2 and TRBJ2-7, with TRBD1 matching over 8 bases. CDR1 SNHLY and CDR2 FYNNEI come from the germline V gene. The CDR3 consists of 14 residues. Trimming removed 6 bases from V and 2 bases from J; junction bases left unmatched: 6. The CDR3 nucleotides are TGTGCCAGCAGGGGGACAGGTGGGACCTACGAGCAGTACTTC. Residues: CASRGTGGTYEQYF.

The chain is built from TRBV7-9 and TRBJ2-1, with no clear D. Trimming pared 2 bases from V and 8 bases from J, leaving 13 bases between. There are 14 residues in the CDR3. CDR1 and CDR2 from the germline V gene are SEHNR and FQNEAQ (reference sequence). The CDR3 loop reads CASSLIRSPHEQFF. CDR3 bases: TGTGCCAGCAGCTTAATTCGGTCACCGCATGAGCAGTTCTTC. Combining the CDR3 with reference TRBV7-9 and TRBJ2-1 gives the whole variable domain DTGVSQNPRHKITKRGQNVTFRCDPISEHNRLYWYRQTLGQGPEFLTYFQNEAQLEKSRLLSDRFSAERPKGSFSTLEIQRTEQGDSAMYLCASSLIRSPHEQFFGPGTRLTVL.

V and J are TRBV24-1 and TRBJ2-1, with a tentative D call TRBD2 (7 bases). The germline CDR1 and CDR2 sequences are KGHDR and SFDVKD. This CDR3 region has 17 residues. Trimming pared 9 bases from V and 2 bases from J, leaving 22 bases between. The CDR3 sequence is CATPLAWGGLAYNEQFF. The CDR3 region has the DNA TGTGCCACCCCTCTGGCTTGGGGGGGCCTGGCCTACAATGAGCAGTTCTTC.

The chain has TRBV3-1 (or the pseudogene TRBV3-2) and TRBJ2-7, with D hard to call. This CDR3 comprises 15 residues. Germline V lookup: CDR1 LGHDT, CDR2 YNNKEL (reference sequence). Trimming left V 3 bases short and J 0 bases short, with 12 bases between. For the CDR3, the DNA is TGTGCCAGCAGCCAGGTAACCTATTACTCCTACGAGCAGTACTTC. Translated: CASSQVTYYSYEQYF.

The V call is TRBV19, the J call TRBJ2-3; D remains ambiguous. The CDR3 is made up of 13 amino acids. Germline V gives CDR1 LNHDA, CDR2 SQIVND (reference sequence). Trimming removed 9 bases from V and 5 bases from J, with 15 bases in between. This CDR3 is CASSLVERDTQYF. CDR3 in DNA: TGTGCCAGCAGTTTAGTTGAAAGAGATACGCAGTATTTT.

CDR3: CASSQASGGVAGDTQYF. In DNA, the CDR3 is TGCGCCAGCAGCCAAGCAAGCGGGGGAGTCGCTGGAGATACGCAGTATTTT. The chain couples TRBV4-1 to TRBJ2-3; 8 bases match TRBD2. With 1 base clipped from V and 5 bases from J, the junction kept 11 bases outside the gene matches. The length of the CDR3 is 17 residues. Germline loops: CDR1 MGHRA, CDR2 YSYEKL.

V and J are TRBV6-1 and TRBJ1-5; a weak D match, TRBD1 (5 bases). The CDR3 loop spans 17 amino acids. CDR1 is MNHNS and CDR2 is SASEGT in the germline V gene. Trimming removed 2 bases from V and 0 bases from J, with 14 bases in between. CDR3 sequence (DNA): TGTGCCAGCAGTGAACGGATGGGGCCTTTTAGCAATCAGCCCCAGCATTTT. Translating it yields CASSERMGPFSNQPQHF.

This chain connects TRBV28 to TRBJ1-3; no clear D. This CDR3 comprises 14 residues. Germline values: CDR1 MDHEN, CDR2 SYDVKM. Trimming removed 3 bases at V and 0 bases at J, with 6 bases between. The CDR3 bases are TGTGCCAGCAGTTTCGGACGCTCTGGAAACACCATATATTTT. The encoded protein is CASSFGRSGNTIYF.

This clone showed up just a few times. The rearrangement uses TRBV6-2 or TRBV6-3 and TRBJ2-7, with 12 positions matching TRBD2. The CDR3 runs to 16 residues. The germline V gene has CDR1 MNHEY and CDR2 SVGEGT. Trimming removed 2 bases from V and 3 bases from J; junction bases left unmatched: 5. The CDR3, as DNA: TGTGCCAGCAGTTACCCTGGACTAGCGGGGCACTACGAGCAGTACTTC. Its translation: CASSYPGLAGHYEQYF.

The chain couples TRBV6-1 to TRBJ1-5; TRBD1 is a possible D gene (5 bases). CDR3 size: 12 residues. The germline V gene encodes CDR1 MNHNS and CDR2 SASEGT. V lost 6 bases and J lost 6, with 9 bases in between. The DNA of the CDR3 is TGTGCCAGCAGAACGCAGGGTCAGCCCCAGCATTTT. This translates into CASRTQGQPQHF.